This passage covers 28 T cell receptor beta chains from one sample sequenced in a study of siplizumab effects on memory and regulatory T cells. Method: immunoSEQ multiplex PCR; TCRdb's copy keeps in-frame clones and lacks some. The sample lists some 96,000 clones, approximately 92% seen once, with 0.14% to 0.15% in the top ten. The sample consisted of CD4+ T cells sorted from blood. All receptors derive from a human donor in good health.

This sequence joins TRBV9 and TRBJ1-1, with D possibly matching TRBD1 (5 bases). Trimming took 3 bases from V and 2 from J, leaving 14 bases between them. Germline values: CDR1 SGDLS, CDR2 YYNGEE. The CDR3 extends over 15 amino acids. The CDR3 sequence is CASSAGLDSNTEAFF. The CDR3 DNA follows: TGTGCCAGCAGCGCAGGGCTAGACAGTAACACTGAAGCTTTCTTT.

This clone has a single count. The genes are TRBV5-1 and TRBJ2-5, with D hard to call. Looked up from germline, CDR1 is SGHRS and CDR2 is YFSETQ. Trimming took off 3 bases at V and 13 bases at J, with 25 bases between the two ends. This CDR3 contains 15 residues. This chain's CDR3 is CASSSAQGTRRIWYF. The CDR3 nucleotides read TGCGCCAGCAGCTCCGCGCAAGGAACAAGACGGATCTGGTACTTC.

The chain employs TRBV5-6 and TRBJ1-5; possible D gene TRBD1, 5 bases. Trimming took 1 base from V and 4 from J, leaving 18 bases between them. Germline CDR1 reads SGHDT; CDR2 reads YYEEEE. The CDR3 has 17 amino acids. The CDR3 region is CASSLFWKGGENQPQHF. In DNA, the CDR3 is TGTGCCAGCAGCTTGTTTTGGAAGGGAGGGGAAAATCAGCCCCAGCATTTT.

CDR3 residues: CASSRGQDTEAFF. CDR3 bases: TGTGCCAGCAGCCGGGGGCAGGACACTGAAGCTTTCTTT. The chain joins TRBV5-4 to TRBJ1-1; TRBD1 might be the D (6 bases). V was trimmed by 4 bases and J by 3 bases, leaving 10 bases between them. Germline V lookup: CDR1 SGHNT, CDR2 YYREEE (reference sequence). The CDR3 totals 13 residues.

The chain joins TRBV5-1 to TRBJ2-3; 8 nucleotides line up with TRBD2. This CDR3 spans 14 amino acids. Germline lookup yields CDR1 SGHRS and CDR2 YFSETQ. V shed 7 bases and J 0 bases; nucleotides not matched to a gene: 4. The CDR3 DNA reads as TGCGCCAGCTGTCGGGGGGGAAGCACAGATACGCAGTATTTT. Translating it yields CASCRGGSTDTQYF.

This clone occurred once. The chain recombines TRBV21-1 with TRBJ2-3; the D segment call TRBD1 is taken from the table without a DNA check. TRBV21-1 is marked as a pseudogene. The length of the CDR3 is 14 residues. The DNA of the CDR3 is TGTGCCAGCAGCAAACCCACAGACACAGATACGCAGTATTTT. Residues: CASSKPTDTDTQYF.

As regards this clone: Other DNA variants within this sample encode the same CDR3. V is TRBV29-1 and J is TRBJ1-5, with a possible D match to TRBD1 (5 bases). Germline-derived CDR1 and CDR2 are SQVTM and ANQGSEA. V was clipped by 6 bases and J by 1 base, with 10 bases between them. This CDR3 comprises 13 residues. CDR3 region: CSVLGGSNQPQHF. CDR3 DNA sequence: TGCAGCGTACTGGGGGGGAGCAATCAGCCCCAGCATTTT.

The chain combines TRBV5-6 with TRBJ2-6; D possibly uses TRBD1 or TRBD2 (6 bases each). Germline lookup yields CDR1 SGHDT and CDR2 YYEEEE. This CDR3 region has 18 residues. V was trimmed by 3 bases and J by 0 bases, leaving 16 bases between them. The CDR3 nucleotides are TGTGCCAGCAGCTCCCAGGGTCGGGGGCCCTCTGGGGCCAACGTCCTGACTTTC. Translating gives CASSSQGRGPSGANVLTF.

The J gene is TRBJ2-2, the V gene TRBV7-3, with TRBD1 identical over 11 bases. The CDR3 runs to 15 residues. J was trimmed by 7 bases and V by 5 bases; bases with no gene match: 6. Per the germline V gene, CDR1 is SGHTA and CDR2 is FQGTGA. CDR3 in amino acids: CASSPDRGQSGELFF. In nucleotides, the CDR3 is TGTGCCAGCAGCCCGGACAGGGGGCAAAGCGGGGAGCTGTTTTTT.

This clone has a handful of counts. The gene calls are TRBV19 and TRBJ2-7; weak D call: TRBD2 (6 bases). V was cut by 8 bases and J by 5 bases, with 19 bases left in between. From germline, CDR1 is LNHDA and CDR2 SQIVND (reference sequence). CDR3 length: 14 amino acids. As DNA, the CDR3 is TGTGCCAGTTCCCCCCAGATAGCGGTACACGAGCAGTACTTC. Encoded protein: CASSPQIAVHEQYF.

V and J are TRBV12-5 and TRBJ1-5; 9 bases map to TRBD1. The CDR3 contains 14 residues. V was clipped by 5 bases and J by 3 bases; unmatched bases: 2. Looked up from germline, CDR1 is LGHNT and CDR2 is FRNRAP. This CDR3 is CASGRDRVNQPQHF. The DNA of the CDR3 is TGTGCTAGTGGTAGGGACAGGGTCAATCAGCCCCAGCATTTT.

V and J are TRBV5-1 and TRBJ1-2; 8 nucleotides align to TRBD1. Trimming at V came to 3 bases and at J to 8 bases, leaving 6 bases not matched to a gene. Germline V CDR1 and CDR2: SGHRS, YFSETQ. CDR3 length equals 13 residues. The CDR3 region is CASSSGGAEGYTF. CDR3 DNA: TGCGCCAGCAGCTCAGGGGGCGCGGAAGGCTACACCTTC.

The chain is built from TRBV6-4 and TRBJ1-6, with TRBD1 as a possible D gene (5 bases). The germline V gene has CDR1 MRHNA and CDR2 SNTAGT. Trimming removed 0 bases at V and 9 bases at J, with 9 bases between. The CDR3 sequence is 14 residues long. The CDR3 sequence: CASSDSAGGSPLHF. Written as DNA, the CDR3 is TGTGCCAGCAGTGACTCAGCGGGGGGTTCACCCCTCCACTTT.

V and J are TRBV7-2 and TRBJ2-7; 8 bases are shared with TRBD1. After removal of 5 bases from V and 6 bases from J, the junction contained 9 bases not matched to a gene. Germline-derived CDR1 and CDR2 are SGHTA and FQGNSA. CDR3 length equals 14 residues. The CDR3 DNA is TGTGCCAGCAGCCAAAACAGGGGGTATTTCGAGCAGTACTTC. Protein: CASSQNRGYFEQYF.

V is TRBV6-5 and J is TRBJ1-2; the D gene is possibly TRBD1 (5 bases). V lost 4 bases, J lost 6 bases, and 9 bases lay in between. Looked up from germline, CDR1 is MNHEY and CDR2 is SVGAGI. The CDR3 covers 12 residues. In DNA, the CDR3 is TGTGCCAGCAGTTCCCGGGGGGATGGCTACACCTTC. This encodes CASSSRGDGYTF.

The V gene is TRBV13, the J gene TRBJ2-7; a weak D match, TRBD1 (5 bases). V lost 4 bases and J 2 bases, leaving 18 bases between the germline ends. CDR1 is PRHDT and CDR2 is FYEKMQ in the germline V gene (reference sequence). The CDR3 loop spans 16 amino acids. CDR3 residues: CASSSRTTAPTYEQYF. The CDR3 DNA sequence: TGTGCCAGCAGCTCTAGGACAACCGCTCCCACCTACGAGCAGTACTTC.

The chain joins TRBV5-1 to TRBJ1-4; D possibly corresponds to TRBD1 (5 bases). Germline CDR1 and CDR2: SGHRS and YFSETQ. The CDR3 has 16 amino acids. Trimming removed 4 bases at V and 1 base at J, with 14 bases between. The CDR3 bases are TGCGCCAGCAGCCTCCAACCTCAGGGAACTAATGAAAAACTGTTTTTT. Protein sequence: CASSLQPQGTNEKLFF. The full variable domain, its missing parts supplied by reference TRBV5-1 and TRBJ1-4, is KAGVTQTPRYLIKTRGQQVTLSCSPISGHRSVSWYQQTPGQGLQFLFEYFSETQRNKGNFPGRFSGRQFSNSRSEMNVSTLELGDSALYLCASSLQPQGTNEKLFFGSGTQLSVL.

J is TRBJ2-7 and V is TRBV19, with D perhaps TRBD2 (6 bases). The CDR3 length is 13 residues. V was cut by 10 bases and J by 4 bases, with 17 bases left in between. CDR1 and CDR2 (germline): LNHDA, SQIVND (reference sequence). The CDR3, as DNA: TGTGCCACCCGGGACTTCGGCCGGTACGAGCAGTACTTC. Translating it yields CATRDFGRYEQYF.

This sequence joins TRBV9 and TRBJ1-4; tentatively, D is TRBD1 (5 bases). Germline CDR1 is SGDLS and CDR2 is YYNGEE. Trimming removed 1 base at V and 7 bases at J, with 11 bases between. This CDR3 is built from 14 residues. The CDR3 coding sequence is TGTGCCAGCAGCGTACAGGGCTTTGGTGAAAAACTGTTTTTT. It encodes CASSVQGFGEKLFF.

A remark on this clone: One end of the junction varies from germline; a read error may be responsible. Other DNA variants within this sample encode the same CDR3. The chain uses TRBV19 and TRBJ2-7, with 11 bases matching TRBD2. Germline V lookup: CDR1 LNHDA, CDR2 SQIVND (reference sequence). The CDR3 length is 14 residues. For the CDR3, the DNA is TGTGCCAGTAGTACTAGCGGGGGGCCATACGAGCAATACTTC. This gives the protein CASSTSGGPYEQYF.

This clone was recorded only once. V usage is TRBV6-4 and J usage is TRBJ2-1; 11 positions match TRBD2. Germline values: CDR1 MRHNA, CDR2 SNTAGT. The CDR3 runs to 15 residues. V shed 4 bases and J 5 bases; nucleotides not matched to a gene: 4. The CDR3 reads CASSAGTSGNNEQFF. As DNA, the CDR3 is TGTGCCAGCAGTGCCGGGACTAGCGGAAACAATGAGCAGTTCTTC.

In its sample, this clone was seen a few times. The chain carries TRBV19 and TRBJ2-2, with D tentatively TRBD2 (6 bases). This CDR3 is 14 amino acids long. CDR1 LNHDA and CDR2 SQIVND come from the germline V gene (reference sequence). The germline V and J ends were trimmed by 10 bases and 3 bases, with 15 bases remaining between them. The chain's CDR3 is CATSGELDTGELFF. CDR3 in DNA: TGTGCCACTTCGGGGGAATTGGACACCGGGGAGCTGTTTTTT.

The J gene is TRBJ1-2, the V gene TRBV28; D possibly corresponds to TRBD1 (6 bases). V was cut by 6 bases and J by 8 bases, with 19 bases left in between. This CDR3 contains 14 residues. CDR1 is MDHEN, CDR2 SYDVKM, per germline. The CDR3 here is CASSHGTRALGYTF. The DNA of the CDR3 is TGTGCCAGCAGCCACGGGACAAGGGCACTCGGCTACACCTTC.

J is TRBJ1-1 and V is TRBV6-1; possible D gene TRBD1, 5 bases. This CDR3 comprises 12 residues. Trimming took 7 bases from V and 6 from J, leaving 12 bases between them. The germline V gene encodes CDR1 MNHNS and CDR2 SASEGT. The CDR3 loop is CASKRWGAEAFF. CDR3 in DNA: TGTGCCAGCAAAAGGTGGGGGGCTGAAGCTTTCTTT.

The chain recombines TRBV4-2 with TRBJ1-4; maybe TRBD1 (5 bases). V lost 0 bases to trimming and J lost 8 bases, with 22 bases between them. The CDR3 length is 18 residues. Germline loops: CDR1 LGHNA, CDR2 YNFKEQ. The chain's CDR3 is CASSQDLGRWGAYEKLFF. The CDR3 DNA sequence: TGTGCCAGCAGCCAAGACTTGGGGCGGTGGGGAGCGTACGAAAAACTGTTTTTT.

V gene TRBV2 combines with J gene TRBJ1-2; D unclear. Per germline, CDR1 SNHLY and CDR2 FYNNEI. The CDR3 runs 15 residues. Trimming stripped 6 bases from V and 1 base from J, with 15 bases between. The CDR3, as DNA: TGTGCCAGCAGGGGGATCCTCAGGAGTAACTATGGCTACACCTTC. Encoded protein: CASRGILRSNYGYTF.

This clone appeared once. The CDR3 bases are TGTGCCAGCAGTGGAGGTCGGCAGAACTACTACGAGCAGTACTTC. This sequence encodes CASSGGRQNYYEQYF. The chain recombines TRBV2 with TRBJ2-5; the D is unclear. The J call is in doubt because the DNA end fits TRBJ2-7 better. Germline V CDR1 and CDR2: SNHLY, FYNNEI. CDR3 length equals 15 residues.

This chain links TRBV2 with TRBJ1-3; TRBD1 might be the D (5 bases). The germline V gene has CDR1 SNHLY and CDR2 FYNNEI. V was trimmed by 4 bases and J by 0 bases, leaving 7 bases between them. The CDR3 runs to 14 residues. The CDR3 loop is CASSGGTSGNTIYF. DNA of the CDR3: TGTGCCAGCAGTGGAGGGACCTCTGGAAACACCATATATTTT.